Each of the 32 T cell receptor beta chains below was sequenced from the same sample in a study of T cell changes during pregnancy in multiple sclerosis. Produced via immunoSEQ multiplex PCR; TCRdb's table is partial and in-frame only. The sample consists of 42,000 or so clones, almost 95% of them appearing once. The specimen comprised CD4+ T cells from peripheral blood mononuclear cells, sampled after pregnancy. Every receptor here comes from a female donor with multiple sclerosis, enrolled in a pregnancy study.

The J gene is TRBJ1-4, the V gene TRBV2; possibly TRBD1 for D (5 bases). The V and J ends lost 7 bases and 0 bases respectively, with 30 bases between them. CDR3 length: 21 residues. Germline CDR1 and CDR2: SNHLY and FYNNEI. In nucleotides, the CDR3 is TGTGCCAGCACCCCCCAGGTAGCGGGGACCCGAGGATCTACAACTAATGAAAAACTGTTTTTT. This codes for CASTPQVAGTRGSTTNEKLFF.

The chain employs TRBV5-1 and TRBJ2-7, with D perhaps TRBD1 (7 bases). CDR3 length: 17 residues. The germline CDR1 and CDR2 sequences are SGHRS and YFSETQ. The V gene lost 0 bases and the J gene lost 0 bases, with 16 bases spanning the gap. This CDR3 reads CASSLASLRDSSYEQYF. CDR3 DNA sequence: TGCGCCAGCAGCTTGGCCAGTTTGCGGGACAGCTCCTACGAGCAGTACTTC.

The chain carries TRBV4-1 and TRBJ2-7, with 11 bases aligning to TRBD1. Germline CDR1 is MGHRA and CDR2 is YSYEKL. V lost 1 base, J lost 2 bases, and 4 bases stayed unmatched. The CDR3 has 16 residues. The CDR3 DNA sequence: TGCGCCAGCAGCCAAGGACCGGGACAGGGGGCCTACGAGCAGTACTTC. It is translated as CASSQGPGQGAYEQYF.

The chain couples TRBV5-6 to TRBJ1-2, with 9 positions matching TRBD1. Looked up from germline, CDR1 is SGHDT and CDR2 is YYEEEE. J lost 4 bases, V lost 3 bases, and 7 bases had no gene match. This CDR3 spans 15 amino acids. Here the CDR3 reads CASSSNRGQVYGYTF. DNA for the CDR3: TGTGCCAGCAGCTCTAACAGGGGGCAGGTCTATGGCTACACCTTC.

This chain links TRBV5-6 with TRBJ1-2, with TRBD1 as a possible D gene (6 bases). CDR1 is SGHDT, CDR2 YYEEEE, per germline. The CDR3 is 14 amino acids. V was pared by 5 bases and J by 1 base, with 12 bases between. CDR3 amino acids: CASRRDTVNYGYTF. DNA of the CDR3: TGTGCCAGCAGACGGGACACCGTTAACTATGGCTACACCTTC.

This sequence joins TRBV27 and TRBJ1-5, with TRBD1 matching 12 bases. V was pared by 5 bases and J by 0 bases, with 8 bases of the junction left unmatched. CDR3 length equals 18 residues. Germline V gene sequence: CDR1 MNHEY, CDR2 SMNVEV (reference sequence). The CDR3 region is CASSRGGTGGHSNQPQHF. CDR3 bases: TGTGCCAGCAGTCGAGGGGGGACAGGGGGCCATAGCAATCAGCCCCAGCATTTT.

The V and J genes are TRBV9 and TRBJ2-3; 12 nucleotides line up with TRBD2. Germline trimming cut 0 bases from V and 8 bases from J; bases unmatched to any gene: 10. The germline CDR1 and CDR2 sequences are SGDLS and YYNGEE. The CDR3 covers 17 residues. For the CDR3, the DNA is TGTGCCAGCAGCGTAGACCTAGCGGGGGGGCTCCAAGGTACGCAGTATTTT. It yields the protein CASSVDLAGGLQGTQYF.

This clone is a singleton in its sample. The CDR3 region is CAISDFKQGDEQFF. CDR3 DNA: TGTGCCATCAGTGACTTTAAACAGGGCGATGAGCAGTTCTTC. This chain connects TRBV10-3 to TRBJ2-1; D is possibly TRBD1 (6 bases). The CDR3 runs 14 residues. Trimming took 3 bases from V and 8 from J, leaving 14 bases between them. CDR1 is ENHRY and CDR2 is SYGVKD in the germline V gene.

The J gene is TRBJ1-3, the V gene TRBV11-3; no reliable D call. The CDR3 totals 15 residues. Looked up from germline, CDR1 is SGHNT and CDR2 is YENEEA. V shed 2 bases and J shed 3 bases, with 11 bases lying between them. The CDR3 is CASSLSGAGGNTIYF. CDR3 DNA: TGTGCCAGCAGCTTAAGTGGCGCGGGTGGAAACACCATATATTTT.

This clone showed up just once. This sequence joins TRBV7-9 and TRBJ2-7; tentative D call: TRBD2 (5 bases). CDR1 SEHNR and CDR2 FQNEAQ come from the germline V gene (reference sequence). With 1 base removed from V and 7 bases from J, the gap between germline ends came to 11 bases. This CDR3 is built from 13 residues. CDR3 sequence (DNA): TGTGCCAGCAGCTTAGGAGGGCTGGGTGAGCAGTACTTC. This encodes CASSLGGLGEQYF.

J is TRBJ1-2 and V is TRBV4-1; D possibly corresponds to TRBD1 (5 bases). The V gene's germline CDR1 is MGHRA and CDR2 YSYEKL. This CDR3 spans 14 amino acids. Between the trimmed V and J ends, which lost 1 base and 5 bases, there was a span of 11 bases. The CDR3 is CASSQADKGYGYTF. The CDR3 DNA follows: TGCGCCAGCAGCCAAGCGGACAAGGGGTATGGCTACACCTTC.

The CDR3 region has the DNA TGTGCCTGGAGTGTTGAGTCTGGCTACACCTTC. Translating it yields CAWSVESGYTF. The rearrangement joins TRBV30 to TRBJ1-2; D call uncertain. Germline CDR1 GTSNPN, CDR2 SVGIG (reference sequence). V was clipped by 0 bases and J by 7 bases, with 6 bases between them. The CDR3 is made up of 11 amino acids.

This clone is medium-sized by share. The J gene is TRBJ2-1, the V gene TRBV28; 15 bases map to TRBD2. V lost 6 bases and J lost 9; bases outside the gene matches: 12. The CDR3 runs 17 residues. The V gene's germline CDR1 is MDHEN and CDR2 SYDVKM. The CDR3 is CASSLLGLAGGPGEQFF. In DNA, the CDR3 is TGTGCCAGCAGCCTCCTCGGACTAGCGGGGGGGCCGGGTGAGCAGTTCTTC. Full variable domain (rest looked up from reference TRBV28 and TRBJ2-1): DVKVTQSSRYLVKRTGEKVFLECVQDMDHENMFWYRQDPGLGLRLIYFSYDVKMKEKGDIPEGYSVSREKKERFSLILESASTNQTSMYLCASSLLGLAGGPGEQFFGPGTRLTVL.

The chain is built from TRBV4-1 and TRBJ1-5; D unclear. This CDR3 has 14 amino acids. Trimming stripped 3 bases from V and 5 bases from J, with 11 bases between. Germline CDR1 and CDR2: MGHRA and YSYEKL. The CDR3 coding sequence is TGCGCCAGCAGCCACCCCCCCAATGATCAGCCCCAGCATTTT. Protein product: CASSHPPNDQPQHF.

The gene calls are TRBV7-9 and TRBJ1-5; no firm D call. CDR3 size: 15 residues. CDR1 SEHNR and CDR2 FQNEAQ come from the germline V gene (reference sequence). The V end lost 5 bases, the J end lost 3 bases, and 14 bases lay between the germline ends. The CDR3 coding sequence is TGTGCCAGCAGCCCAGGCTTACGGGACAATCAGCCCCAGCATTTT. It codes for CASSPGLRDNQPQHF.

This rearrangement joins TRBV5-4 to TRBJ1-1, with TRBD1 matching over 10 bases. Trimming cost V 4 bases and J 1 base; bases outside gene matches: 10. This CDR3 has 17 residues. Germline-derived CDR1 and CDR2 are SGHNT and YYREEE (reference sequence). The CDR3 region has the DNA TGTGCCAGCAGCCATGCACTGACAGGGGGCTCGAACACTGAAGCTTTCTTT. Its protein is CASSHALTGGSNTEAFF.

The rearrangement links TRBV27 to TRBJ2-7, with D perhaps matching TRBD2 (6 bases). Trimming removed 6 bases at V and 5 bases at J, with 20 bases between. Germline values: CDR1 MNHEY, CDR2 SMNVEV (reference sequence). CDR3 size: 15 residues. The CDR3 loop is CASSTVGGLTHEQYF. The CDR3 coding sequence is TGTGCCAGCAGCACCGTGGGGGGTTTAACACACGAGCAGTACTTC.

The gene calls are TRBV4-1 and TRBJ2-7, with TRBD1 as a possible D gene (6 bases). V was trimmed by 1 base and J by 2 bases, leaving 18 bases between them. CDR1 MGHRA and CDR2 YSYEKL come from the germline V gene. This CDR3 contains 17 residues. The CDR3 loop is CASSQGAFTGRTYEQYF. CDR3 nucleotides: TGCGCCAGCAGCCAAGGCGCATTCACAGGGCGCACCTACGAGCAGTACTTC.

The V and J genes are TRBV4-1 and TRBJ1-1; 7 nucleotides agree with TRBD1. Trimming removed 2 bases from V and 0 bases from J; junction bases left unmatched: 6. In germline, CDR1 is MGHRA, CDR2 YSYEKL. This CDR3 spans 16 amino acids. The CDR3 bases are TGCGCCAGCAGCCAATTTCTGGGACAGCTGAACACTGAAGCTTTCTTT. This codes for CASSQFLGQLNTEAFF.

The chain couples TRBV9 to TRBJ2-2, with 9 positions matching TRBD1. CDR1 and CDR2 (germline): SGDLS, YYNGEE. The J segment lost 4 bases and the V segment lost 5 bases, leaving 6 bases of the junction unmatched. The CDR3 has 15 amino acids. The DNA of the CDR3 is TGTGCCAGCAGATTTGGGACAGGGCTCACCGGGGAGCTGTTTTTT. The encoded protein is CASRFGTGLTGELFF.

The chain couples TRBV6-6 to TRBJ1-2; perhaps TRBD1 as D (5 bases). This CDR3 has 12 amino acids. CDR1 is MNHNY, CDR2 SVGAGI, per germline (reference sequence). V was clipped by 4 bases and J by 7 bases, with 10 bases between them. The CDR3 loop is CASSFGGSGYTF. The CDR3, as DNA: TGTGCCAGCAGTTTCGGGGGAAGTGGCTACACCTTC.

With regard to this clone: The identical CDR3 is also encoded by other nucleotide sequences in the sample. This sequence joins TRBV29-1 and TRBJ1-2; the match to TRBD1 covers 10 bases. J was trimmed by 4 bases and V by 6 bases; bases with no gene match: 8. The CDR3 covers 14 residues. Germline V lookup: CDR1 SQVTM, CDR2 ANQGSEA. DNA of the CDR3: TGCAGCGTGACCGGGACAGGGGCCACCTATGGCTACACCTTC. Translation: CSVTGTGATYGYTF.

V is TRBV18 and J is TRBJ2-7; TRBD1 aligns across 8 bases. The CDR3 spans 14 residues. Per germline, CDR1 KGHSH and CDR2 LQKENI. After removal of 3 bases from V and 3 bases from J, the junction contained 4 bases not matched to a gene. DNA of the CDR3: TGTGCCAGCTCACCTCCGACAGGGGTCTACGAGCAGTACTTC. This sequence encodes CASSPPTGVYEQYF. Based on the CDR3 plus reference TRBV18 and TRBJ2-7, the full variable domain is NAGVMQNPRHLVRRRGQEARLRCSPMKGHSHVYWYRQLPEEGLKFMVYLQKENIIDESGMPKERFSAEFPKEGPSILRIQQVVRGDSAAYFCASSPPTGVYEQYFGPGTRLTVT.

The chain links TRBV9 to TRBJ2-7, with 7 positions matching TRBD2. The CDR3 runs 17 residues. Per germline, CDR1 SGDLS and CDR2 YYNGEE. Trimming at V came to 0 bases and at J to 6 bases, leaving 15 bases not matched to a gene. Here the CDR3 DNA reads TGTGCCAGCAGCGTAGATCCCGGGGGGTTCCCAAAAAGCGAGCAGTACTTC. Its translation: CASSVDPGGFPKSEQYF.

This chain joins TRBV6-5 and TRBJ1-2; 9 bases are shared with TRBD1. Germline lookup yields CDR1 MNHEY and CDR2 SVGAGI. Losses at the gene ends were 4 bases for V and 8 bases for J; bases not matched to a gene: 8. CDR3 length: 14 amino acids. The CDR3 DNA sequence: TGTGCCAGCAGTTCTGGGACAGGGCGTTTAGGCTACACCTTC. Its translation is CASSSGTGRLGYTF.

The chain carries TRBV2 and TRBJ1-5; D possibly corresponds to TRBD1 (6 bases). Germline V gene lookup returns CDR1 SNHLY and CDR2 FYNNEI. CDR3 length equals 14 residues. Trimming removed 4 bases from V and 3 bases from J, with 10 bases in between. The CDR3 sequence: CASSATGPNQPQHF. Here the CDR3 DNA reads TGTGCCAGCAGTGCAACAGGGCCCAATCAGCCCCAGCATTTT.

The rearrangement links TRBV6-1 to TRBJ1-5; D is undetermined. Trimming took 8 bases from V and 2 from J, leaving 13 bases between them. This CDR3 has 14 residues. The germline V gene has CDR1 MNHNS and CDR2 SASEGT. The CDR3 spells CASGYAGGNQPQHF. As DNA, the CDR3 is TGTGCCAGCGGCTACGCGGGTGGCAATCAGCCCCAGCATTTT.

CDR3 sequence (DNA): TGCGCCAGCAGCTTGACGGGGGGGACAGGGGTTGGCACTGAAGCTTTCTTT. This sequence encodes CASSLTGGTGVGTEAFF. The V gene is TRBV5-1, the J gene TRBJ1-1; 10 positions agree with TRBD1. V lost 1 base and J lost 4; bases outside the gene matches: 10. The germline V gene encodes CDR1 SGHRS and CDR2 YFSETQ. There are 17 residues in the CDR3.

V usage is TRBV30 and J usage is TRBJ2-5; 13 positions agree with TRBD2. The junction had 12 bases not matched to a gene; V was cut back by 0 bases and J by 5 bases. Germline V gene data show CDR1 as GTSNPN and CDR2 as SVGIG (reference sequence). There are 18 residues in the CDR3. The CDR3 region is CAWSVWTSGGPKGETQYF. In nucleotides, the CDR3 is TGTGCCTGGAGTGTGTGGACTAGCGGGGGTCCGAAGGGGGAGACCCAGTACTTC.

For the CDR3, the DNA is TGTGGGGCAGTATTTGGAAACACCATATATTTT. It yields the protein CGAVFGNTIYF. V usage is TRBV30 and J usage is TRBJ1-3, with D unclear. The CDR3 length is 11 residues. CDR1 is GTSNPN, CDR2 SVGIG, per germline (reference sequence).

The genes are TRBV6-5 and TRBJ1-2; 9 bases are shared with TRBD1. With V trimmed by 4 bases and J by 0 bases, 6 bases remained unmatched. The CDR3 totals 16 residues. The germline V gene encodes CDR1 MNHEY and CDR2 SVGAGI. CDR3 sequence: CASSSGTGRTNYGYTF. In nucleotides, the CDR3 is TGTGCCAGCAGTTCCGGGACAGGGAGGACTAACTATGGCTACACCTTC.

The rearrangement joins TRBV5-4 to TRBJ1-1; tentatively, D is TRBD1 (5 bases). The CDR3 has 14 amino acids. CDR1 is SGHNT and CDR2 is YYREEE in the germline V gene (reference sequence). Trimming took off 4 bases at V and 0 bases at J, with 10 bases between the two ends. The DNA for the CDR3 is TGTGCCAGCAGCCCCGGGGGGGTGAACACTGAAGCTTTCTTT. Its translation is CASSPGGVNTEAFF.